Shown below are 17 T cell receptor beta chains from a single sample sequenced in a study of Tregs in tolerant kidney transplant recipients. Sequencing used immunoSEQ multiplex PCR; TCRdb keeps in-frame clones, though not all of them. This table holds about 81,000 clones, around 90% found once. Related graft donors supplied nonmyeloablative bone marrow transplants, and mixed chimerism was transient. The starting material was CD4+ T cells from blood (PBMCs), obtained 24 months after the transplant. The receptors shown here come from a human patient who received a combined kidney and bone marrow transplant. Some T cells may trace back to the graft donor.

This rearrangement joins TRBV28 to TRBJ2-7; a possible D gene is TRBD1 (5 bases). This CDR3 is 14 amino acids long. From germline, CDR1 is MDHEN and CDR2 SYDVKM. Trimming left V 7 bases short and J 5 bases short, with 18 bases between. The CDR3 reads CASNNPNGAHEQYF. DNA for the CDR3: TGTGCCAGCAACAACCCAAATGGGGCACACGAGCAGTACTTC.

This chain connects TRBV5-1 to TRBJ1-3; 9 bases agree with TRBD1. After removal of 2 bases from V and 0 bases from J, the junction contained 3 bases not matched to a gene. The CDR3 is 16 residues long. Germline CDR1 SGHRS, CDR2 YFSETQ. The DNA for the CDR3 is TGCGCCAGCAGCTTCGCGACAGGGGGCTCTGGAAACACCATATATTTT. Its translation: CASSFATGGSGNTIYF. Supplemented by reference TRBV5-1 and TRBJ1-3, the full variable domain reads KAGVTQTPRYLIKTRGQQVTLSCSPISGHRSVSWYQQTPGQGLQFLFEYFSETQRNKGNFPGRFSGRQFSNSRSEMNVSTLELGDSALYLCASSFATGGSGNTIYFGEGSWLTVV.

As concerns this clone: Other DNA sequences in this sample translate to the same CDR3. The chain uses TRBV5-4 and TRBJ2-3; 8 positions match TRBD2. Germline V gene lookup returns CDR1 SGHNT and CDR2 YYREEE (reference sequence). J was trimmed by 7 bases and V by 1 base; bases with no gene match: 5. The CDR3 has 14 residues. CDR3: CASSLSSGRYTQYF. The CDR3 DNA is TGTGCCAGCAGCTTGTCCAGCGGGAGATATACGCAGTATTTT. The full variable domain, in which reference TRBV5-4 and TRBJ2-3 provide the parts outside the CDR3, is ETGVTQSPTHLIKTRGQQVTLRCSSQSGHNTVSWYQQALGQGPQFIFQYYREEENGRGNFPPRFSGLQFPNYSSELNVNALELDDSALYLCASSLSSGRYTQYFGPGTRLTVL.

The chain has TRBV27 and TRBJ2-1; unclear D gene. This CDR3 region has 14 residues. Germline lookup yields CDR1 MNHEY and CDR2 SMNVEV (reference sequence). V was shortened by 5 bases and J by 5 bases, with 13 bases between the two germline ends. The CDR3 loop is CASSATRNHNEQFF. In DNA, the CDR3 is TGTGCCAGCAGTGCGACTCGGAATCACAATGAGCAGTTCTTC.

This rearrangement joins TRBV18 to TRBJ1-2, with 7 positions matching TRBD1. CDR3 size: 15 residues. J gave up 4 bases and V 3 bases, and 8 bases lay outside the gene matches. The germline V gene has CDR1 KGHSH and CDR2 LQKENI. CDR3 sequence reads: CASSPQLGQRYGYTF. The CDR3 DNA reads as TGTGCCAGCTCACCGCAATTGGGACAGCGCTATGGCTACACCTTC.

V gene TRBV19 combines with J gene TRBJ1-2; D gene unclear. Between the trimmed V and J ends, which lost 6 bases and 7 bases, there was a span of 21 bases. Germline loops: CDR1 LNHDA, CDR2 SQIVND (reference sequence). The CDR3 covers 15 residues. CDR3 region: CASSPPGSTLGGYTF. CDR3 nucleotides: TGTGCCAGTAGCCCACCCGGTAGTACCCTTGGTGGCTACACCTTC.

This chain connects TRBV28 to TRBJ2-5; TRBD2 agrees at 14 bases. V shed 3 bases, J shed 5 bases, and the junction held 2 bases outside the gene matches. This CDR3 has 15 residues. Germline CDR1 is MDHEN and CDR2 is SYDVKM. The CDR3 sequence: CASSFRLAGGETQYF. The CDR3 region has the DNA TGTGCCAGCAGTTTCCGACTAGCGGGAGGGGAGACCCAGTACTTC.

The chain has TRBV6-1 and TRBJ2-3, with TRBD2 as a possible D gene (6 bases). V lost 8 bases and J 7 bases, leaving 13 bases between the germline ends. This CDR3 is 12 amino acids long. CDR1 and CDR2 (germline): MNHNS, SASEGT. CDR3 DNA: TGTGCCAGCCGCGGGGAGCGGAATACGCAGTATTTT. It specifies CASRGERNTQYF.

This chain uses TRBV5-4 with TRBJ2-7, with a weak D call TRBD2 (5 bases). V was pared by 4 bases and J by 1 base, with 15 bases between. Germline assignment: CDR1 SGHNT and CDR2 YYREEE (reference sequence). The CDR3 is made up of 15 amino acids. DNA for the CDR3: TGTGCCAGCAGCGCCCCGGCCCGAGGGTCCTACGAGCAGTACTTC. This codes for CASSAPARGSYEQYF. Using reference TRBV5-4 and TRBJ2-7 for the parts outside the CDR3, the full variable domain is ETGVTQSPTHLIKTRGQQVTLRCSSQSGHNTVSWYQQALGQGPQFIFQYYREEENGRGNFPPRFSGLQFPNYSSELNVNALELDDSALYLCASSAPARGSYEQYFGPGTRLTVT.

The rearrangement uses TRBV7-2 and TRBJ2-5, with D maybe TRBD2 (5 bases). V lost 1 base and J lost 1, with 13 bases in between. Germline V gene data show CDR1 as SGHTA and CDR2 as FQGNSA. CDR3 length equals 16 residues. This CDR3 reads CASSLGRPRAQETQYF. For the CDR3, the DNA is TGTGCCAGCAGCTTAGGTAGGCCGAGGGCCCAAGAGACCCAGTACTTC.

The chain uses TRBV6-5 and TRBJ1-4; 8 nucleotides match TRBD1. Germline CDR1 reads MNHEY; CDR2 reads SVGAGI. This CDR3 has 14 residues. J was trimmed by 4 bases and V by 4 bases; bases with no gene match: 2. The CDR3 DNA sequence: TGTGCCAGCAGTTCGGGACAGGTTAATGAAAAACTGTTTTTT. Its translation: CASSSGQVNEKLFF.

V usage is TRBV19 and J usage is TRBJ1-5; tentative D call: TRBD1 (5 bases). The CDR3 is made up of 15 amino acids. With 3 bases removed from V and 5 bases from J, the gap between germline ends came to 14 bases. Germline V CDR1 and CDR2: LNHDA, SQIVND (reference sequence). The CDR3 loop is CASSMLGEEDQPQHF. In DNA form, the CDR3 reads TGTGCCAGTAGTATGTTAGGGGAGGAAGATCAGCCCCAGCATTTT.

The gene calls are TRBV5-1 and TRBJ2-3; 7 positions match TRBD2. With V trimmed by 3 bases and J by 2 bases, 6 bases remained unmatched. The CDR3 length is 15 residues. Per the germline V gene, CDR1 is SGHRS and CDR2 is YFSETQ. CDR3 nucleotides: TGCGCCAGCAGCTATTCTAGCGGATACACAGATACGCAGTATTTT. It is translated as CASSYSSGYTDTQYF.

The chain employs TRBV7-2 and TRBJ2-1, with 9 nucleotides matching TRBD2. Germline-derived CDR1 and CDR2 are SGHTA and FQGNSA. V lost 2 bases and J lost 7; bases outside the gene matches: 9. The CDR3 is 16 residues long. CDR3 sequence: CASSLSAGGGANEQFF. The CDR3 coding sequence is TGTGCCAGCAGCTTAAGTGCTGGCGGGGGGGCTAATGAGCAGTTCTTC.

This sequence joins TRBV9 and TRBJ1-3; tentatively, D is TRBD1 (6 bases). V shed 3 bases and J shed 2 bases, with 15 bases lying between them. The CDR3 spans 16 residues. CDR1 and CDR2 from the germline V gene are SGDLS and YYNGEE. CDR3 residues: CASSAPQDSPGNTIYF. In nucleotides, the CDR3 is TGTGCCAGCAGCGCCCCCCAGGACAGCCCTGGAAACACCATATATTTT.

The J gene is TRBJ2-5, the V gene TRBV7-2; a weak D match, TRBD1 (6 bases). This CDR3 is built from 15 residues. The germline V gene has CDR1 SGHTA and CDR2 FQGNSA. With 5 bases removed from V and 0 bases from J, the gap between germline ends came to 13 bases. The CDR3: CASSIQTGNQETQYF. Here the CDR3 DNA reads TGTGCCAGCAGCATCCAGACAGGAAACCAAGAGACCCAGTACTTC.

CDR3 nucleotide sequence: TGCGCCAGCAGGATGACAGGGGGGAGTAATGAGCAGTTCTTC. Translation: CASRMTGGSNEQFF. The gene calls are TRBV5-1 and TRBJ2-1; 9 bases fit TRBD1. V gave up 5 bases and J gave up 7 bases; unmatched junction bases: 7. This CDR3 contains 14 residues. The germline V gene has CDR1 SGHRS and CDR2 YFSETQ.